This paragraph reports one T cell receptor (beta chain). The record originates from a study of T cell changes during pregnancy in multiple sclerosis. The data were produced by immunoSEQ multiplex PCR, yet TCRdb's version contains in-frame clones alone and is incomplete. The repertoire includes tens of thousands of clones, roughly 91% of them detected once, and approximately 0.5% sits in the top ten. The CDR3 is made up of 13 amino acids. V lost 0 bases, J lost 4 bases, and 9 bases lay in between. Germline CDR1 GTSNPN, CDR2 SVGIG (reference sequence). Here the sequenced sample was CD4+ T cells from peripheral blood mononuclear cells, taken in the first trimester of pregnancy. This sequence was found in a female donor with multiple sclerosis, enrolled in a pregnancy study. The chain links TRBV30 to TRBJ1-1; possible D gene TRBD1, 6 bases. CDR3 nucleotide sequence: TGTGCCTGGAGTGTAGGGGGACCCACTGAAGCTTTCTTT. It specifies CAWSVGGPTEAFF.